These T cell receptor beta chains were read from a single sample in a study of blood T cell repertoires in COVID-19. The assay was immunoSEQ multiplex PCR, and TCRdb's table has in-frame clones only and misses some. The table lists approximately 250,000 clones, more than 75% of them singletons. The sequenced sample was peripheral blood. These receptors all come from a man aged 35-49 years with active or convalescent COVID-19. CDR3s include the opening cysteine and the closing phenylalanine or tryptophan. A D gene is named only where the DNA matches it firmly. Clone size is not always given. Where it is, it says once, few, many or a class for expanded clones.

d_call: NA
clone_size: NA
v_call: TRBV28
j_call: TRBJ1-6
cdr3_aa: CATRGRANSPLHF
cdr3_nt: TGTGCCACCCGGGGTCGGGCCAATTCACCCCTCCACTTT

d_call: NA
clone_size: NA
v_call: TRBV5-4
j_call: TRBJ2-7
cdr3_aa: CASSLLGVEQYF
cdr3_nt: TGTGCCAGCAGCCTGCTCGGGGTTGAGCAGTACTTC

d_call: NA
clone_size: NA
v_call: TRBV11-2
j_call: TRBJ1-2
cdr3_aa: CASSLAGTLDGYTF
cdr3_nt: TGTGCCAGCAGCTTGGCCGGGACACTCGATGGCTACACCTTC

d_call: NA
clone_size: NA
v_call: TRBV12-1
j_call: TRBJ2-7
cdr3_aa: CASSPDLEREGLHEQYF
cdr3_nt: TGTGCCAGCAGCCCCGATTTGGAGCGGGAGGGCCTCCACGAGCAGTACTTC

d_call: TRBD1
clone_size: NA
v_call: TRBV6-5
j_call: TRBJ2-1
cdr3_aa: CASSTGTGGKNEQFF
cdr3_nt: TGTGCCAGCAGCACCGGGACAGGGGGCAAGAATGAGCAGTTCTTC

d_call: TRBD2
clone_size: NA
v_call: TRBV20-1
j_call: TRBJ2-1
cdr3_aa: CSASIPQRGASDEQFF
cdr3_nt: TGCAGTGCTAGTATTCCCCAGCGGGGGGCCTCGGATGAGCAGTTCTTC

d_call: TRBD2
clone_size: NA
v_call: TRBV4-1
j_call: TRBJ2-7
cdr3_aa: CASSQERAGGTYEQYF
cdr3_nt: TGCGCCAGCAGCCAAGAACGAGCGGGAGGTACCTACGAGCAGTACTTC

d_call: NA
clone_size: NA
v_call: TRBV24-1
j_call: TRBJ1-2
cdr3_aa: CATSDFRVGRGYGYTF
cdr3_nt: TGTGCCACCAGTGATTTTCGAGTGGGTAGGGGCTATGGCTACACCTTC

d_call: NA
clone_size: NA
v_call: TRBV11-3
j_call: TRBJ1-5
cdr3_aa: CASSRGSNQPQHF
cdr3_nt: TGTGCCAGCAGCAGGGGGAGCAATCAGCCCCAGCATTTT

d_call: NA
clone_size: NA
v_call: TRBV11-2
j_call: TRBJ2-1
cdr3_aa: CASSRAGTPTEYYNEQFF
cdr3_nt: TGTGCCAGCAGCCGGGCCGGGACACCTACGGAGTACTACAATGAGCAGTTCTTC

d_call: TRBD2
clone_size: NA
v_call: TRBV7-6
j_call: TRBJ2-7
cdr3_aa: CASSDRLGGGGGEQYF
cdr3_nt: TGTGCCAGCAGCGACCGCCTAGGCGGGGGTGGAGGCGAGCAGTACTTC

d_call: NA
clone_size: NA
v_call: TRBV29-1
j_call: TRBJ1-1
cdr3_aa: CSVAGGENTEAFF
cdr3_nt: TGCAGCGTTGCTGGGGGCGAGAACACTGAAGCTTTCTTT

d_call: TRBD1
clone_size: NA
v_call: TRBV5-1
j_call: TRBJ2-7
cdr3_aa: CASSTTGVPLGEQYF
cdr3_nt: TGCGCCAGCAGCACAACAGGGGTCCCTTTGGGCGAGCAGTACTTC

d_call: TRBD1
clone_size: once
v_call: TRBV4-2
j_call: TRBJ2-1
cdr3_aa: CASSAQGVSSYNEQFF
cdr3_nt: TGTGCCAGCAGCGCACAGGGGGTTAGCTCCTACAATGAGCAGTTCTTC

d_call: TRBD1
clone_size: NA
v_call: TRBV3-1/TRBV3-2
j_call: TRBJ1-6
cdr3_aa: CASSARQGYSPLHF
cdr3_nt: TGTGCCAGCAGCGCTCGACAGGGCTATTCACCCCTCCACTTT

d_call: TRBD1
clone_size: NA
v_call: TRBV5-1
j_call: TRBJ1-4
cdr3_aa: CASSSDRGSNEKLFF
cdr3_nt: TGCGCCAGCAGCTCTGACAGGGGATCTAATGAAAAACTGTTTTTT

d_call: NA
clone_size: NA
v_call: TRBV5-8
j_call: TRBJ1-2
cdr3_aa: CASSRTLPSGGYTF
cdr3_nt: TGTGCCAGCAGCCGAACCTTGCCCAGCGGGGGCTACACCTTC

d_call: TRBD1
clone_size: NA
v_call: TRBV4-1
j_call: TRBJ1-4
cdr3_aa: CASSQPGQGNEKLFF
cdr3_nt: TGCGCCAGCAGCCAACCAGGACAGGGAAATGAAAAACTGTTTTTT

d_call: NA
clone_size: NA
v_call: TRBV4-2
j_call: TRBJ2-7
cdr3_aa: CASSQWLVSSYEQHF
cdr3_nt: TGTGCCAGCAGCCAATGGCTCGTTAGCTCCTACGAGCAGCACTTC

d_call: NA
clone_size: NA
v_call: TRBV5-1
j_call: TRBJ2-5
cdr3_aa: CASSYQGTETQYF
cdr3_nt: TGCGCCAGCAGCTACCAGGGGACGGAGACCCAGTACTTC

d_call: NA
clone_size: NA
v_call: TRBV11-3
j_call: TRBJ2-1
cdr3_aa: CASSLGAHEQFF
cdr3_nt: TGTGCCAGCAGCTTAGGCGCCCATGAGCAGTTCTTC

d_call: NA
clone_size: NA
v_call: TRBV19
j_call: TRBJ2-7
cdr3_aa: CATTGRAYEQYF
cdr3_nt: TGTGCCACTACAGGGAGGGCCTACGAGCAGTACTTC

d_call: TRBD2
clone_size: NA
v_call: TRBV24-1
j_call: TRBJ2-3
cdr3_aa: CATSDLAGDTDTQYF
cdr3_nt: TGTGCCACCAGTGATTTAGCGGGAGACACAGATACGCAGTATTTT

d_call: TRBD1
clone_size: NA
v_call: TRBV5-1
j_call: TRBJ1-2
cdr3_aa: CASSIRQGTNYGYTF
cdr3_nt: TGCGCCAGCAGCATAAGACAGGGAACTAACTATGGCTACACCTTC

d_call: TRBD1
clone_size: NA
v_call: TRBV14
j_call: TRBJ2-7
cdr3_aa: CASSQGGGGLSSYEQYF
cdr3_nt: TGTGCCAGCAGCCAAGGAGGGGGCGGGCTAAGCTCCTACGAGCAGTACTTC

d_call: TRBD1
clone_size: NA
v_call: TRBV4-2
j_call: TRBJ2-5
cdr3_aa: CASSQDPDRGQETQYF
cdr3_nt: TGTGCCAGCAGCCAAGACCCCGACAGGGGCCAAGAGACCCAGTACTTC

d_call: TRBD1
clone_size: NA
v_call: TRBV27
j_call: TRBJ1-5
cdr3_aa: CASRGRGQPQHF
cdr3_nt: TGTGCCAGCCGGGGCAGGGGGCAGCCCCAGCATTTT

d_call: NA
clone_size: NA
v_call: TRBV20-1
j_call: TRBJ2-6
cdr3_aa: CSASRGALSGANVLTF
cdr3_nt: TGCAGTGCTAGTCGGGGGGCCCTCTCTGGGGCCAACGTCCTGACTTTC

d_call: NA
clone_size: few
v_call: TRBV5-1
j_call: TRBJ1-1
cdr3_aa: CASSLKRVNTEAFF
cdr3_nt: TGCGCCAGCAGCTTGAAACGGGTGAACACTGAAGCTTTCTTT

d_call: NA
clone_size: NA
v_call: TRBV11-2
j_call: TRBJ2-7
cdr3_aa: CASSSPGNEQYF
cdr3_nt: TGTGCCAGCAGCTCCCCCGGGAACGAGCAGTACTTC

d_call: TRBD1
clone_size: NA
v_call: TRBV5-1
j_call: TRBJ2-1
cdr3_aa: CASRPGQGHEQFF
cdr3_nt: TGCGCCAGCAGACCGGGACAGGGCCATGAGCAGTTCTTC

d_call: NA
clone_size: NA
v_call: TRBV24-1
j_call: TRBJ1-5
cdr3_aa: CATSGPSNQPQHF
cdr3_nt: TGTGCCACCAGTGGTCCGAGCAATCAGCCCCAGCATTTT

d_call: TRBD1
clone_size: NA
v_call: TRBV5-6
j_call: TRBJ2-2
cdr3_aa: CASSFRDRGNTGELFF
cdr3_nt: TGTGCCAGCAGCTTCAGGGACAGGGGGAACACCGGGGAGCTGTTTTTT

d_call: NA
clone_size: NA
v_call: TRBV2
j_call: TRBJ2-7
cdr3_aa: CASSEDLRADYEQYF
cdr3_nt: TGTGCCAGCAGTGAGGACTTAAGGGCCGACTACGAGCAGTACTTC

d_call: TRBD2
clone_size: once
v_call: TRBV27
j_call: TRBJ2-7
cdr3_aa: CASSLSIRGDEQYF
cdr3_nt: TGTGCCAGCAGTTTATCGATACGGGGGGACGAGCAGTACTTC

d_call: TRBD1
clone_size: NA
v_call: TRBV2
j_call: TRBJ2-7
cdr3_aa: CASSERGQGAVRHEQYF
cdr3_nt: TGTGCCAGCAGTGAAAGGGGACAGGGGGCAGTCCGCCACGAGCAGTACTTC

d_call: NA
clone_size: NA
v_call: TRBV5-8
j_call: TRBJ1-3
cdr3_aa: CANPTGGDSSGNTIYF
cdr3_nt: TGTGCCAATCCAACGGGAGGGGATTCTAGCGGAAACACCATATATTTT